The 20 T cell receptor beta chains given below trace back to one sample, sequenced in a study of control samples from healthy donors and cancer patients. Method: immunoSEQ multiplex PCR; TCRdb's copy keeps in-frame clones and lacks some. The table shows around 55,000 clones, with roughly 88% occurring only once. The sequenced sample was blood. Receptors originate from a man over 45 in good health.

The chain couples TRBV28 to TRBJ2-7; maybe TRBD1 (6 bases). This CDR3 comprises 15 residues. Germline V lookup: CDR1 MDHEN, CDR2 SYDVKM. Trimming took 6 bases from V and 2 from J, leaving 17 bases between them. The CDR3: CASSRPLTGAYEQYF. In DNA form, the CDR3 reads TGTGCCAGCAGCCGCCCTCTGACAGGAGCCTACGAGCAGTACTTC.

This chain uses TRBV19 with TRBJ1-1; no definite D call. V was clipped by 1 base and J by 2 bases, with 5 bases between them. The germline CDR1 and CDR2 sequences are LNHDA and SQIVND (reference sequence). The CDR3 extends over 13 amino acids. The CDR3 protein is CASSIVENTEAFF. The CDR3 region has the DNA TGTGCCAGTAGTATAGTAGAAAACACTGAAGCTTTCTTT.

The chain carries TRBV19 and TRBJ1-6; D remains ambiguous. Germline values: CDR1 LNHDA, CDR2 SQIVND (reference sequence). This CDR3 contains 13 residues. The V end lost 6 bases, the J end lost 5 bases, and 8 bases lay between the germline ends. CDR3 in amino acids: CASSELNNSPLHF. The DNA of the CDR3 is TGTGCCAGTAGCGAGTTAAATAATTCACCCCTCCACTTT.

The rearrangement joins TRBV30 to TRBJ1-3; D might be TRBD1 (6 bases). The V end was cut by 2 bases, the J end by 2 bases, with 10 bases between. Per germline, CDR1 GTSNPN and CDR2 SVGIG (reference sequence). CDR3 length: 14 amino acids. The CDR3, as DNA: TGTGCCTGGAGTACCTGGACAGCTGGAAACACCATATATTTT. Its protein product is CAWSTWTAGNTIYF.

The V gene is TRBV2, the J gene TRBJ1-3, with TRBD1 matching over 7 bases. J was trimmed by 0 bases and V by 6 bases; bases with no gene match: 8. This CDR3 region has 16 residues. The germline V gene has CDR1 SNHLY and CDR2 FYNNEI. The CDR3 reads CASRGGQTVSGNTIYF. The CDR3 region has the DNA TGTGCCAGCAGGGGGGGACAGACTGTCTCTGGAAACACCATATATTTT. Combining the CDR3 with reference TRBV2 and TRBJ1-3 gives the whole variable domain EPEVTQTPSHQVTQMGQEVILRCVPISNHLYFYWYRQILGQKVEFLVSFYNNEISEKSEIFDDQFSVERPDGSNFTLKIRSTKLEDSAMYFCASRGGQTVSGNTIYFGEGSWLTVV.

The CDR3 sequence: CASSWGTGGSGTQYF. The CDR3, as DNA: TGTGCCAGCAGTTGGGGGACAGGGGGCTCGGGTACGCAGTATTTT. This chain links TRBV11-3 with TRBJ2-3; 12 positions match TRBD1. Per germline, CDR1 SGHNT and CDR2 YENEEA. J was trimmed by 8 bases and V by 6 bases; bases with no gene match: 9. The CDR3 totals 15 residues.

The genes are TRBV6-2 or TRBV6-3 and TRBJ2-2, with 12 bases identical to TRBD2. The trim removed 4 bases at V and 4 bases at J, leaving 4 bases unmatched. Germline V CDR1 and CDR2: MNHEY, SVGEGT. This CDR3 comprises 16 residues. Written as DNA, the CDR3 is TGTGCCAGCAGTTCCCCTAGCGGGGGGGTCACCGGGGAGCTGTTTTTT. Translation gives CASSSPSGGVTGELFF.

V usage is TRBV5-4 and J usage is TRBJ2-3; 10 nucleotides line up with TRBD2. The germline V gene has CDR1 SGHNT and CDR2 YYREEE (reference sequence). Trimming took 3 bases from V and 3 from J; bases not matched to a gene: 10. The CDR3 spans 17 residues. CDR3 residues: CASSSRVAGGGTDTQYF. In DNA, the CDR3 is TGTGCCAGCAGCTCGAGGGTAGCGGGAGGTGGGACAGATACGCAGTATTTT.

The gene calls are TRBV4-1 and TRBJ2-7, with unresolved D. The CDR3 is made up of 16 amino acids. Trimming took 2 bases from V and 0 from J, leaving 14 bases between them. Germline V gene sequence: CDR1 MGHRA, CDR2 YSYEKL. CDR3 loop: CASSQNPHVSSYEQYF. CDR3 nucleotides: TGCGCCAGCAGCCAAAATCCACACGTGAGCTCCTACGAGCAGTACTTC.

V and J are TRBV18 and TRBJ1-5; TRBD1 matches at 7 bases. This CDR3 is 14 amino acids long. Germline V gene lookup returns CDR1 KGHSH and CDR2 LQKENI. V trimming: 2 bases; J trimming: 11 bases; junction bases outside the gene matches: 9. CDR3 sequence: CASSPIETGRAQHF. The DNA of the CDR3 is TGTGCCAGCTCACCAATCGAGACAGGGAGGGCCCAGCATTTT.

V and J are TRBV9 and TRBJ2-7; unclear D gene. V lost 0 bases, J lost 0 bases, and 10 bases lay in between. The CDR3 contains 15 residues. CDR1 is SGDLS and CDR2 is YYNGEE in the germline V gene. CDR3 bases: TGTGCCAGCAGCGTAGGTTGGAGCGACTCCTACGAGCAGTACTTC. This codes for CASSVGWSDSYEQYF. Combining the CDR3 with reference TRBV9 and TRBJ2-7 gives the whole variable domain DSGVTQTPKHLITATGQRVTLRCSPRSGDLSVYWYQQSLDQGLQFLIQYYNGEERAKGNILERFSAQQFPDLHSELNLSSLELGDSALYFCASSVGWSDSYEQYFGPGTRLTVT.

The chain joins TRBV5-8 to TRBJ1-2; D perhaps matches TRBD1 (6 bases). The CDR3 has 15 residues. Germline CDR1 is SGHTS and CDR2 is YDEGEE. Deletions cut 0 bases from V and 5 bases from J, with 14 bases between. CDR3 sequence (DNA): TGTGCCAGCAGCTTGGCTAAGGGGGTATCGTATGGCTACACCTTC. This sequence encodes CASSLAKGVSYGYTF.

V gene TRBV11-2 combines with J gene TRBJ2-3; D is unresolved. From germline, CDR1 is SGHAT and CDR2 FQNNGV. Trimming took 0 bases from V and 3 from J, leaving 10 bases between them. There are 15 residues in the CDR3. This CDR3 reads CASSLEYSSTDTQYF. As DNA, the CDR3 is TGTGCCAGCAGCTTAGAATACTCATCGACAGATACGCAGTATTTT.

This rearrangement joins TRBV7-9 to TRBJ1-3; no definite D call. CDR1 SEHNR and CDR2 FQNEAQ come from the germline V gene (reference sequence). The CDR3 has 15 residues. V lost 2 bases, J lost 3 bases, and 11 bases lay in between. The CDR3 DNA follows: TGTGCCAGCAGCTTATCGGGGTTCGGTGGAAACACCATATATTTT. Protein sequence: CASSLSGFGGNTIYF.

J is TRBJ1-1 and V is TRBV28; the D gene is possibly TRBD1 (6 bases). Germline lookup yields CDR1 MDHEN and CDR2 SYDVKM. The CDR3 runs 16 residues. V lost 6 bases and J lost 0, with 17 bases in between. The CDR3 protein is CASSSRFGGLNTEAFF. CDR3 sequence (DNA): TGTGCCAGCAGCTCCCGGTTTGGGGGCCTGAACACTGAAGCTTTCTTT.

This rearrangement joins TRBV7-9 to TRBJ2-1; 7 nucleotides align to TRBD2. The germline CDR1 and CDR2 sequences are SEHNR and FQNEAQ (reference sequence). Trimming took 5 bases from V and 2 from J; bases not matched to a gene: 9. CDR3 size: 16 residues. CDR3 in amino acids: CASSIVVAGAYNEQFF. CDR3 bases: TGTGCCAGCAGCATAGTAGTCGCGGGGGCCTACAATGAGCAGTTCTTC.

This clone appeared a single time. The chain couples TRBV27 to TRBJ2-3, with no clear D. The V and J ends lost 1 base and 1 base respectively, with 3 bases between them. The CDR3 totals 13 residues. Germline CDR1 reads MNHEY; CDR2 reads SMNVEV (reference sequence). The CDR3 DNA sequence: TGTGCCAGCAGTTTATATCGCACAGATACGCAGTATTTT. Translated: CASSLYRTDTQYF.

The V gene is TRBV19, the J gene TRBJ1-5; D ambiguous. The CDR3 extends over 12 amino acids. Trimming took 9 bases from V and 9 from J, leaving 15 bases between them. Germline CDR1 is LNHDA and CDR2 is SQIVND (reference sequence). The CDR3 here is CASGSLPGPQHF. The CDR3 DNA is TGTGCCAGCGGGAGTCTACCGGGGCCCCAGCATTTT.

The chain has TRBV28 and TRBJ1-5, with a tentative D call TRBD1 (6 bases). The ends were cut back, 6 bases at V and 7 bases at J, with 16 bases in the middle. The CDR3 loop spans 14 amino acids. CDR1 and CDR2 (germline): MDHEN, SYDVKM. CDR3 protein: CASSWGAGRQPQHF. The CDR3 DNA reads TGTGCCAGCAGCTGGGGGGCAGGGCGGCAGCCCCAGCATTTT.

The chain is built from TRBV24-1 and TRBJ2-1; 7 bases agree with TRBD2. V lost 4 bases, J lost 2 bases, and 4 bases stayed unmatched. The germline V gene has CDR1 KGHDR and CDR2 SFDVKD. CDR3 length equals 15 residues. CDR3 region: CATSDVGTTYNEQFF. CDR3 bases: TGTGCCACCAGTGACGTGGGGACTACCTACAATGAGCAGTTCTTC.